The clone carrying this T cell receptor beta chain was counted at least ten times. Its matching antigen is unknown. With iRepertoire HTBI primers and Arm-PCR of CDR3 regions, TCR beta libraries were built. As originally analysed: Among the samples, around 61 TRBV and approximately 13 TRBJ segments were identified. TCRdb re-called the multiplex PCR reads through MiXCR, storing one row per CDR3 protein. In this record, the V and J calls reflect TCRdb's handling and not the investigators' own analysis. This sample carries roughly 220,000 distinct CDR3 sequences, approximately 16% of them seen once, and the ten largest clones take 22%. V lost 4 bases to trimming and J lost 3 bases; unmatched junction nucleotides: 7. Germline assignment: CDR1 KGHDR and CDR2 SFDVKD. CDR3 size: 16 residues. This record belongs to a study of regulatory T cells in long-lasting Graves disease. The sample's time point: newly diagnosed GD, antithyroid drugs for less than 3 months. After RNA was extracted from PBMCs, the TCR library was made from it. Graves' disease diagnosis used American Thyroid Association guidelines.

Whole-study results and caveats: When disease was persistent, TRBV28, TRBJ1-2 and TRBJ2-5 were the favored segments. Investigators studied peripheral blood only, not thyroid tissue.

J is TRBJ2-1 and V is TRBV24-1; 8 nucleotides match TRBD1. This TCR was recovered from a female donor with Graves disease. Sequencing used peripheral blood mononuclear cells (PBMCs), obtained at new diagnosis, from a patient treated with antithyroid drugs. The CDR3 is CATSDPGQEIYNEQFF. In DNA, the CDR3 is TGTGCCACCAGTGACCCGGGACAGGAAATCTACAATGAGCAGTTCTTC.